The rows below give T cell receptor beta chains drawn from one sample of a study of blood T cell repertoires in COVID-19. Repertoires were generated with immunoSEQ multiplex PCR, while TCRdb's copy carries only in-frame clones and drops some. The sample contains about 500,000 clones, 85% to 90% of which appear only once. Specimen: peripheral blood. These TCRs come from a man in his late teens or twenties with COVID-19, enrolled during active disease. CDR3s leave out the opening cysteine and the closing phenylalanine or tryptophan. The D gene is left open where the match is weak.

>-|TRBV5-4|TRBJ2-5
ASSLAGRETQY
>-|TRBV6-5|TRBJ2-7
ASSYSQGLQYEQY
>TRBD1|TRBV27|TRBJ1-4
ASSPVRGPANEKLF
>TRBD1|TRBV24-1|TRBJ1-2
ATRGTGESHGYT
>-|TRBV10-3|TRBJ2-7
AIRPDGGYYEQY
>-|TRBV7-3|TRBJ2-3
ASSLMVADTDTQY
>-|TRBV11-3|TRBJ2-7
ASSPLGGAGAYEQY
>TRBD1|TRBV6-5|TRBJ1-5
ASSLGQGGNQPQH
>-|TRBV3-1/TRBV3-2|TRBJ2-7
ASSSTGSEQY
>-|TRBV5-4|TRBJ1-1
ASSPFNTEAF
>TRBD1|TRBV7-9|TRBJ1-6
ASSLGQGGSLH
>-|TRBV30|TRBJ2-5
AWSLAEMQETQY
>TRBD2|TRBV23-1|TRBJ2-7
ASSRHPLAETYEQY
>TRBD1|TRBV6-5|TRBJ2-4
ASSSGQGKGIQY
>-|TRBV2|TRBJ1-5
ASSNRVGNQPQH
>TRBD2|TRBV7-2|TRBJ2-3
ASSSAAGDSTDTQY
>-|TRBV15|TRBJ1-5
ATSRDTGYSNQPQH